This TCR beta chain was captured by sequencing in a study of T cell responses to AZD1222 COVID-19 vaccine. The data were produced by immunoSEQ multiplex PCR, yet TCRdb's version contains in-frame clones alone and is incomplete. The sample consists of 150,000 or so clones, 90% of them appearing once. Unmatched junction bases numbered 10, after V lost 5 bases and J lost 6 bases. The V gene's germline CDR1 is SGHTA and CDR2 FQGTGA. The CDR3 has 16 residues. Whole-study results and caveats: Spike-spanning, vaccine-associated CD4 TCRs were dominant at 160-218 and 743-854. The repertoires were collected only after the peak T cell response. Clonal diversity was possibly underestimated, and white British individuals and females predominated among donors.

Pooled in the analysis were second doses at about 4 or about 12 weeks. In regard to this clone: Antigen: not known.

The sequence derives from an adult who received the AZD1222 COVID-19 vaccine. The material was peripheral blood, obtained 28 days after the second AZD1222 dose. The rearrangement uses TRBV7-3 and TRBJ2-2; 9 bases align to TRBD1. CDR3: CASSQGGTGSSGELFF. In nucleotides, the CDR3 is TGTGCCAGCAGCCAGGGAGGGACAGGGAGTTCCGGGGAGCTGTTTTTT.